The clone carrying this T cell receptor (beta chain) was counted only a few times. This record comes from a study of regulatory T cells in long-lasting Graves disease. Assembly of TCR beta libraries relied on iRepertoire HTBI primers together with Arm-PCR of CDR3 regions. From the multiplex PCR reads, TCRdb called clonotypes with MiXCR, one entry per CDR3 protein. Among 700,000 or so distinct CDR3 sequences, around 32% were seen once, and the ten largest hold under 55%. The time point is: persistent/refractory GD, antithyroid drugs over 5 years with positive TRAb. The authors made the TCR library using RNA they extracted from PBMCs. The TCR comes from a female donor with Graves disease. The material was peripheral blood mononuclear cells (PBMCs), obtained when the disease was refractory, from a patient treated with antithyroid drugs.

CDR3 in DNA: TGTGCCAGTAGTACAAGACAGGCGGGCACCTACGAGCAGTACTTC. Protein sequence: CASSTRQAGTYEQYF. This rearrangement joins TRBV19 to TRBJ2-7; a possible D gene is TRBD1 (6 bases). CDR3 length: 15 amino acids. Germline V gives CDR1 LNHDA, CDR2 SQIVND (reference sequence). V dropped 4 bases and J dropped 2 bases, with 15 bases sitting between them. Combining the CDR3 with reference TRBV19 and TRBJ2-7 gives the whole variable domain DGGITQSPKYLFRKEGQNVTLSCEQNLNHDAMYWYRQDPGQGLRLIYYSQIVNDFQKGDIAEGYSVSREKKESFPLTVTSAQKNPTAFYLCASSTRQAGTYEQYFGPGTRLTVT.